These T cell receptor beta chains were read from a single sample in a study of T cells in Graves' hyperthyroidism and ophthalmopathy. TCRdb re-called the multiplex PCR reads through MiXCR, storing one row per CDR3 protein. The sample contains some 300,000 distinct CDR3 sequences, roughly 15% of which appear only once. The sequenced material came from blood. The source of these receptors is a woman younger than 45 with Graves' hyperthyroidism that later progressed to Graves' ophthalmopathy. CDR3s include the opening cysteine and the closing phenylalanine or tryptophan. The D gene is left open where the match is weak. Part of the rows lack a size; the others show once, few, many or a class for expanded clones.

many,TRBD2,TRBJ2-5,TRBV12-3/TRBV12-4,CASSLGGRVLETQYF,TGTGCCAGCAGTTTGGGAGGGCGGGTCTTAGAGACCCAGTACTTC
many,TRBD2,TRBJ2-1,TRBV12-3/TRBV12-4,CASSLNGGRNEQFF,TGTGCCAGCAGTTTGAATGGCGGGAGGAATGAGCAGTTCTTC
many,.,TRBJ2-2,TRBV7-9,CASSLQAGNTGELFF,TGTGCCAGCAGCCTCCAAGCAGGGAACACCGGGGAGCTGTTTTTT
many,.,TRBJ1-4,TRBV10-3,CAITRAWNEKLFF,TGTGCCATCACCAGGGCTTGGAATGAAAAACTGTTTTTT
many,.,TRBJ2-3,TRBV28,CASSLDFSTDTQYF,TGTGCCAGCAGTCTGGACTTTAGCACAGATACGCAGTATTTT
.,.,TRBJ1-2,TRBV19,CASSIDQGGGRNYGYTF,TGTGCCAGTAGTATAGATCAAGGGGGGGGCCGGAACTATGGCTACACCTTC
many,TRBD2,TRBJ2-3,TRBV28,CASSQGYRGGRADFPDTQYF,TGTGCCAGCAGCCAGGGTTATCGGGGCGGGAGGGCCGATTTTCCAGATACGCAGTATTTT
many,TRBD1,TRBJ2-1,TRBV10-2,CASSGTGPYNEQFF,TGCGCCAGCAGTGGGACAGGACCCTACAATGAGCAGTTCTTC
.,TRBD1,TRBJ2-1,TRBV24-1,CATSDPSGQGYNEQFF,TGTGCCACCAGTGATCCCTCGGGACAGGGTTACAATGAGCAGTTCTTC
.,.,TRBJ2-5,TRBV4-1,CASSTRYLRGETQYF,TGCGCCAGCAGCACGCGTTACCTGAGGGGAGAGACCCAGTACTTC
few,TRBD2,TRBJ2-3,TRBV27,CASSFISGSRLDTQYF,TGTGCCAGCAGTTTCATTAGCGGGAGCAGATTAGATACGCAGTATTTT
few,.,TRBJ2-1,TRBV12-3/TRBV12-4,CASSLRYEYNEQFF,TGTGCCAGCAGTCTCCGATACGAGTACAATGAGCAGTTCTTC
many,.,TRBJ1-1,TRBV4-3,CASSQDSTTGTEAFF,TGCGCCAGCAGCCAAGATTCCACCACGGGCACTGAAGCTTTCTTT
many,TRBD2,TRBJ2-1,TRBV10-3,CAIGRVGLTRNEQFF,TGTGCCATCGGGAGGGTCGGTCTTACTCGCAATGAGCAGTTCTTC
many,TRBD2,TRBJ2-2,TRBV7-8,CASTHRLAGVGTGELFF,TGTGCCAGCACCCATAGGCTAGCGGGAGTCGGCACCGGGGAGCTGTTTTTT
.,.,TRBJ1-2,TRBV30,CAWSLPGGKVGYTF,TGTGCCTGGAGTCTCCCGGGGGGCAAGGTTGGCTACACCTTC
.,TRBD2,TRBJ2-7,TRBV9,CASSRGGLQGRGQYF,TGTGCCAGCAGCCGGGGGGGACTACAAGGACGAGGGCAGTACTTC
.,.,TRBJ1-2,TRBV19,CASSQGYGFSYGYTF,TGTGCCAGTAGCCAGGGTTACGGTTTCTCGTACGGCTACACCTTC
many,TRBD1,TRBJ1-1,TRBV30,CLPGQGDTEAFF,TGCCTTCCGGGACAGGGGGACACTGAAGCTTTCTTT
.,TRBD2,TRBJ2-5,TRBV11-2,CASSFGLAGQETQYF,TGTGCCAGCAGCTTCGGACTAGCGGGGCAAGAGACCCAGTACTTC
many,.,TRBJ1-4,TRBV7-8,CASSLSHNNEKLFF,TGTGCCAGCAGCTTATCACACAATAATGAAAAACTGTTTTTT
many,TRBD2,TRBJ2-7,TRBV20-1,CSASASLAGGREQYF,TGCAGTGCTAGTGCTTCCCTAGCGGGAGGAAGGGAGCAGTACTTC
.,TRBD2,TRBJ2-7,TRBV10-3,CAISDKAGVGEQYF,TGTGCCATCAGTGACAAAGCGGGAGTTGGCGAGCAGTACTTC
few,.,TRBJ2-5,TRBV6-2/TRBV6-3,CASSYSIFGETQYF,TGTGCCAGCAGTTACTCGATTTTCGGGGAGACCCAGTACTTC
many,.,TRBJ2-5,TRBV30,CARSIKQGETQYF,TGTGCAAGGAGTATCAAGCAGGGGGAGACCCAGTACTTC
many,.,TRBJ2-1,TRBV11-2,CASSLPSYNEQFF,TGTGCCAGCAGTCTCCCGTCCTACAATGAGCAGTTCTTC
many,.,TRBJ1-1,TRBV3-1,CASSQGWQEAEAFF,TGTGCCAGCAGCCAAGGGTGGCAGGAAGCTGAAGCTTTCTTT
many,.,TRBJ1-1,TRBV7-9,CASSKSWTEEAFF,TGTGCCAGCAGCAAGAGCTGGACAGAAGAAGCTTTCTTT
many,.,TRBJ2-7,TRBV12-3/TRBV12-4,CASSLASEQYF,TGTGCCAGCAGTTTAGCGAGCGAGCAGTACTTC
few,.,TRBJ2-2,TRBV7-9,CASSFRTVSPNTGELFF,TGTGCCAGCAGCTTCCGGACCGTCTCACCCAACACCGGGGAGCTGTTTTTT
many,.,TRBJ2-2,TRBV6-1,CASSEAPREYTGELFF,TGTGCCAGCAGTGAAGCGCCGAGGGAGTACACCGGGGAGCTGTTTTTT
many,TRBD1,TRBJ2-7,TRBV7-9,CASSPRGSGYEQYF,TGTGCCAGCAGCCCCAGGGGGTCAGGCTATGAGCAGTACTTC
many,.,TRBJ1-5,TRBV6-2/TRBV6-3,CASDMGQNQPQHF,TGTGCCAGCGACATGGGGCAGAATCAGCCCCAGCATTTT
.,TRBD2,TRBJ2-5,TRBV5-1,CASSLFVSGIQETQYF,TGCGCCAGCAGCTTGTTTGTCAGCGGGATACAAGAGACCCAGTACTTC
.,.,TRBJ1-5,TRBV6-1,CASTPGRYSNQPQHF,TGTGCCAGCACCCCAGGACGGTATAGCAATCAGCCCCAGCATTTT
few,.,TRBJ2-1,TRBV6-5,CASSYGDNEQFF,TGTGCCAGCAGTTATGGGGACAATGAGCAGTTCTTC
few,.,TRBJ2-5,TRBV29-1,CNVLFGTTLKETQYF,TGCAACGTCCTTTTCGGGACCACCTTGAAAGAGACCCAGTACTTC
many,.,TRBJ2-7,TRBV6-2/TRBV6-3,CASSWKIGDYEQYF,TGTGCCAGCAGTTGGAAAATTGGGGACTACGAGCAGTACTTC
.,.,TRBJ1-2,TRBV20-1,CSAERGAGYGYTF,TGCAGTGCTGAGCGGGGGGCTGGCTATGGCTACACCTTC
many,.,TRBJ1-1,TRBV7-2,CASSFSGVWVNTEAFF,TGTGCCAGCAGCTTTTCAGGGGTTTGGGTGAACACTGAAGCTTTCTTT
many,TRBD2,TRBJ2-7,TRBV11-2,CASRITSGASYEQYF,TGTGCCAGCAGAATAACTAGCGGCGCTTCCTACGAGCAGTACTTC
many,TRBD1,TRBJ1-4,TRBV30,CAWRDRPHGNEKLFF,TGTGCCTGGCGGGACAGGCCACACGGGAATGAAAAACTGTTTTTT
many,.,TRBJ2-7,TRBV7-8,CASSLSIDTYEQYF,TGTGCCAGCAGCTTGAGCATCGACACCTACGAGCAGTACTTC
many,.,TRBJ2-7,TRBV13,CASSSKSRLTYEQYF,TGTGCCAGCAGCTCAAAATCCCGACTAACCTACGAGCAGTACTTC
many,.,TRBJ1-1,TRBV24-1,CATYDTVEGAFF,TGTGCCACCTACGATACCGTCGAAGGAGCTTTCTTT
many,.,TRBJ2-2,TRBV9,CASSRRGGELFF,TGTGCCAGCAGCCGGAGAGGGGGGGAGCTGTTTTTT
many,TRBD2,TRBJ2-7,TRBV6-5,CASSYSRTSGSHEQYF,TGTGCCAGCAGTTACTCGAGGACTAGCGGGTCCCACGAGCAGTACTTC
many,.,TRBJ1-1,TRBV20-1,CSAREQGFEAFF,TGCAGTGCTAGAGAACAGGGATTTGAAGCTTTCTTT